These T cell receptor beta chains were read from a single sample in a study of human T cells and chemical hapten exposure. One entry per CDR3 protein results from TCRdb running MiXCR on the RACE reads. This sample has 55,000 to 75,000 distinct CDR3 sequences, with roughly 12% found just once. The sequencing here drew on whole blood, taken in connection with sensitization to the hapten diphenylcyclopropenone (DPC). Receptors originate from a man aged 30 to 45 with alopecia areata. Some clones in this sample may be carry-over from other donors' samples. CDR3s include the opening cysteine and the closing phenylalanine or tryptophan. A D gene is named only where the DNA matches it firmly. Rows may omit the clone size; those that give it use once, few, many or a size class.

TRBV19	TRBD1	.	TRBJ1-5	TGTGCCAGTAGTAACCGGGACAGGGGGAAAAATCAGCCCCAGCATTTT	CASSNRDRGKNQPQHF
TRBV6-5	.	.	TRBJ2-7	TGTGCCAGCAGTTACGGCAGGACCTACGAGCAGTACTTC	CASSYGRTYEQYF
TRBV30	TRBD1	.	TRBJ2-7	TGTGCCTTGGGACAGGGCCCCTACGAGCAGTACTTC	CALGQGPYEQYF
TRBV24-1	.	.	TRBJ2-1	TGTGCCACCAGTGATTTAGGCGGGACTCACAATGAGCAGTTCTTC	CATSDLGGTHNEQFF
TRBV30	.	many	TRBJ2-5	TGTGCCTACGACAGGTTTCAAGAGACCCAGTACTTC	CAYDRFQETQYF
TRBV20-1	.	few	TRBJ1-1	TGCAGTGCTAGAGTTGGCCGGGCGGGAGCTGAAGCTTTCTTT	CSARVGRAGAEAFF
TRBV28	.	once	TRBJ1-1	TGTGCCAGCAGTTCCGGGAGAGGAGAGCTTGAAGCTTTCTTT	CASSSGRGELEAFF
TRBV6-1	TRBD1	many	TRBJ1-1	TGTGCCAGCAGTGAAGCAGGAAGGGGATTGACAGGGGGGAACACTGAAGCTTTCTTT	CASSEAGRGLTGGNTEAFF
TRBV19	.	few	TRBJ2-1	TGTGCCAGTAGTTGGACAAAAAGCTATGAGCAGTTCTTC	CASSWTKSYEQFF
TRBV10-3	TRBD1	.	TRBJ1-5	TGTGCCATCAGCACAGGGGATCAGCCCCAGCATTTT	CAISTGDQPQHF
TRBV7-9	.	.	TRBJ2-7	TGTGCCAGCAGCCCGGAACAGGGCTGGGAGCAGTACTTC	CASSPEQGWEQYF
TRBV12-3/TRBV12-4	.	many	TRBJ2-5	TGTGCCAGCAGTTTGGGGGACGCCCAAGAGACCCAGTACTTC	CASSLGDAQETQYF
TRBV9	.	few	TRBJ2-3	TGTGCCAGCAGCGGTTCAGGTCAGGCAGACACAGATACGCAGTATTTT	CASSGSGQADTDTQYF
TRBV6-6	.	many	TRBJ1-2	TGTGCCAGCAGTGCCGCCGGGACGGGCTATGGCTACACCTTC	CASSAAGTGYGYTF
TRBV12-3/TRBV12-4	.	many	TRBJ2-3	TGTGCCAGCAGTTTAGGGGTAGTTAGAGATACGCAGTATTTT	CASSLGVVRDTQYF
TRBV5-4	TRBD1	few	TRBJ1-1	TGTGCCAGCAGCCTGGACAGGGGGTTCATGAACACTGAAGCTTTCTTT	CASSLDRGFMNTEAFF
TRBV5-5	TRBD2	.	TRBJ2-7	TGTGCCAGCAGCTTATCTTCTAGCGGGGGGTTCTACGAGCAGTACTTC	CASSLSSSGGFYEQYF
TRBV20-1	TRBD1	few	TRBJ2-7	TGCAGTGCTCGTCGCAGGGGGTCCTACGAGCAGTACTTC	CSARRRGSYEQYF
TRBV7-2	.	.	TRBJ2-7	TGTGCCAGCAGCCCTACTTGGAGGGGCTACGAGCAGTACTTC	CASSPTWRGYEQYF
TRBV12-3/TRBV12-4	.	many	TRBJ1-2	TGTGCCAGCAGTCCTGGCCGCCCGGGCTACACCTTC	CASSPGRPGYTF
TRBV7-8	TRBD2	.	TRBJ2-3	TGTGCCAGCAGCTCCAGACTAGCGGGGAGCTTACTCACAGATACGCAGTATTTT	CASSSRLAGSLLTDTQYF
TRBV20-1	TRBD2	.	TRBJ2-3	TGCAGTGGTCGGGGGGGCACAGATACGCAGTATTTT	CSGRGGTDTQYF
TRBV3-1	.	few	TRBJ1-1	TGTGCCAGCAGCCAGACGCTCGGAATGGGCAACACTGAAGCTTTCTTT	CASSQTLGMGNTEAFF
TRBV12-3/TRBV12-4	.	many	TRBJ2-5	TGTGCCAGCAGTTCAAACCTCGACAGGAGGGGAGAGACCCAGTACTTC	CASSSNLDRRGETQYF
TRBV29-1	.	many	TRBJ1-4	TGCAGCGTAGGACATGCGATGAATGAAAAACTGTTTTTT	CSVGHAMNEKLFF
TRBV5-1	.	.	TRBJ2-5	TGCGCCAGCAGCTCTCGATGGGAAGGGGAGACCCAGTACTTC	CASSSRWEGETQYF
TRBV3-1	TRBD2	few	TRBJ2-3	TGTGCCAGCAGCCACCGAGCGGGGGGGATTACAGATACGCAGTATTTT	CASSHRAGGITDTQYF
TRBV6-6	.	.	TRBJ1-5	TGTGCCAGCAGTTACGACAGGTCCAATCAGCCCCAGCATTTT	CASSYDRSNQPQHF